These T cell receptor beta chains were read from a single sample in a study of cytotoxic CD8 clonotypes in ibrutinib-treated CLL. Repertoires were generated with immunoSEQ multiplex PCR, while TCRdb's copy carries only in-frame clones and drops some. Of some 200,000 clones listed, about 72% are singletons. Here the sequenced sample was PBMCs, taken after 24 months of ibrutinib treatment. These receptors came from a human donor with chronic lymphocytic leukemia. Both conserved end residues are part of each CDR3. A D gene is named only where the DNA matches it firmly. Expanded clones are given a class, and other clones once, few, many or no size at all.

NA	TRBV6-6	TRBJ1-5	NA	CASSYARDSNQPQHF	TGTGCCAGCAGTTACGCCCGGGACAGCAATCAGCCCCAGCATTTT
NA	TRBV11-2	TRBJ2-7	few	CASSSPRTYEQYF	TGTGCCAGCAGCTCCCCCAGGACCTACGAGCAGTACTTC
TRBD1	TRBV28	TRBJ2-1	NA	CASVSGDRVYNEQFF	TGTGCCAGCGTCAGTGGGGACAGGGTATACAATGAGCAGTTCTTC
NA	TRBV28	TRBJ2-1	NA	CASSRSGLGYNEQFF	TGTGCCAGCAGCCGCAGCGGGCTGGGCTACAATGAGCAGTTCTTC
NA	TRBV9	TRBJ2-7	NA	CASSVGGINEQYF	TGTGCCAGCAGCGTAGGAGGGATCAACGAGCAGTACTTC
TRBD2	TRBV5-1	TRBJ2-7	NA	CASSHGTSGSTLSYEQYF	TGCGCCAGCAGCCACGGGACTAGCGGGAGCACACTCTCCTACGAGCAGTACTTC
TRBD2	TRBV7-9	TRBJ2-7	NA	CASSLGLAGGPFSYEQYF	TGTGCCAGCAGCTTAGGACTAGCGGGAGGCCCGTTCTCCTACGAGCAGTACTTC
NA	TRBV5-4	TRBJ2-7	NA	CASSFSPGRLDEQYF	TGTGCCAGCAGCTTTTCCCCAGGGCGCTTAGACGAGCAGTACTTC
NA	TRBV6-1	TRBJ2-3	NA	CASSGPVLSTDTQYF	TGTGCCAGCAGTGGTCCCGTCCTTAGCACAGATACGCAGTATTTT
NA	TRBV4-3	TRBJ2-3	NA	CASSQDTMSGSSDTQYF	TGCGCCAGCAGCCAAGATACCATGTCGGGTTCCTCAGATACGCAGTATTTT
NA	TRBV11-2	TRBJ1-1	few	CASSLDPSRDTEAFF	TGTGCCAGCAGCTTAGATCCCAGTAGGGACACTGAAGCTTTCTTT
TRBD2	TRBV18	TRBJ2-5	NA	CASSRTHGGLAGDETQYF	TGTGCCAGCTCACGAACCCACGGCGGACTAGCGGGAGACGAGACCCAGTACTTC
TRBD2	TRBV9	TRBJ2-1	NA	CASSVVAGGYNEQFF	TGTGCCAGCAGCGTAGTAGCGGGAGGGTACAATGAGCAGTTCTTC
TRBD1	TRBV9	TRBJ2-7	NA	CASSVGTGIYEQYF	TGTGCCAGCAGCGTAGGGACAGGGATTTACGAGCAGTACTTC
NA	TRBV23-1	TRBJ2-7	few	CASSQQGGFEYF	TGCGCCAGCAGTCAACAAGGGGGGTTTGAGTACTTC
NA	TRBV11-2	TRBJ2-1	NA	CASSLVKKRHINEQFF	TGTGCCAGCAGCTTGGTGAAGAAGCGTCACATAAATGAGCAGTTCTTC
NA	TRBV7-2	TRBJ1-2	NA	CASSLGGQPNLGYTF	TGTGCCAGCAGCTTAGGAGGCCAGCCGAATTTGGGCTACACCTTC
TRBD1	TRBV7-2	TRBJ1-1	NA	CASSIQGVAEAFF	TGTGCCAGCAGCATACAGGGGGTCGCTGAAGCTTTCTTT
NA	TRBV6-1	TRBJ2-7	medium-sized	CASSEEVASSYEQYF	TGTGCCAGCAGTGAAGAGGTTGCTAGCTCCTACGAGCAGTACTTC
NA	TRBV5-1	TRBJ2-7	few	CASREDPRVEQYF	TGCGCCAGCAGGGAGGACCCCAGGGTCGAGCAGTACTTC
NA	TRBV18	TRBJ1-2	NA	CASSEGTGYTF	TGTGCCAGCTCAGAGGGGACTGGCTACACCTTC
NA	TRBV7-2	TRBJ2-1	once	CASSAPPVGTTSYNEQFF	TGTGCCAGCAGCGCGCCCCCCGTGGGCACCACCTCCTACAATGAGCAGTTCTTC
NA	TRBV4-2	TRBJ1-3	NA	CASSTDGTGNTIYF	TGTGCCAGCAGCACGGACGGGACTGGAAACACCATATATTTT
NA	TRBV5-8	TRBJ1-5	NA	CASSWPPRPNQPQHF	TGTGCCAGCAGCTGGCCGCCCAGGCCCAATCAGCCCCAGCATTTT
NA	TRBV10-2	TRBJ1-1	NA	CASIPTSGGTEAFF	TGCGCCAGCATCCCCACAAGTGGTGGTACTGAAGCTTTCTTT
NA	TRBV7-2	TRBJ2-1	NA	CASSLLQGTFYEQFF	TGTGCCAGCAGCTTACTCCAGGGGACTTTCTATGAGCAGTTCTTC
TRBD1	TRBV28	TRBJ1-5	NA	CASSQGGAGNQPQHF	TGTGCCAGCAGCCAGGGGGGGGCCGGCAATCAGCCCCAGCATTTT